The sequence of this T cell receptor beta chain was determined in a study of shared clonotypes between healthy human individuals. Germline V gene lookup returns CDR1 MNHEY and CDR2 SVGAGI. This CDR3 is 12 amino acids long. V gave up 5 bases and J gave up 5 bases, with 6 bases separating them. Clones were read by immunoSEQ multiplex PCR, and TCRdb kept only the in-frame ones, dropping some. The sample holds 2 million to 2.5 million clones, 85% to 95% seen once. This TCR came from a man aged 18 to 30 in good health. Some clones in this sample may be carry-over from other donors' samples. Sequencing used naive CD4+ T cells from PBMCs. Sample subset: CD45RA+ positively selected. V gene TRBV6-5 combines with J gene TRBJ2-2; no definite D call. DNA for the CDR3: TGTGCCAGCAGTCCTAAAACCGGGGAGCTGTTTTTT. Encoded protein: CASSPKTGELFF.